Each of the 24 T cell receptor beta chains below was sequenced from the same sample in a study of CD8+CD57+ T cells in acquired aplastic anemia. Genomic DNA constituted the template upon which TCR beta VDJ and CDR3 profiling was performed. Each CDR3 protein is one row after TCRdb ran MiXCR on the reads. The data hold some 180,000 distinct CDR3 sequences, with 40% to 55% observed a single time. What was sequenced was sorted CD4+, CD8+, or CD8+CD57+ T cells (not recorded which) from PBMCs. All receptors derive from a human donor in good health.

This clonotype was seen just once. V is TRBV2 and J is TRBJ2-1; D is undetermined. Looked up from germline, CDR1 is SNHLY and CDR2 is FYNNEI. Trimming cost V 4 bases and J 2 bases, with 9 bases left between them. The CDR3 contains 14 residues. The CDR3 sequence is CASSVGLPYNEQFF. CDR3 DNA sequence: TGTGCCAGCAGTGTCGGCTTGCCCTACAATGAGCAGTTCTTC.

This clonotype has more than one count but fewer than ten. The chain has TRBV2 and TRBJ1-5; 8 nucleotides agree with TRBD1. Germline assignment: CDR1 SNHLY and CDR2 FYNNEI. V gave up 7 bases and J gave up 0 bases; unmatched junction bases: 5. CDR3 length: 15 residues. The CDR3 region has the DNA TGTGCCAGCATAGGACAGGGAGGTAGCAATCAGCCCCAGCATTTT. Translating it yields CASIGQGGSNQPQHF. Supplemented by reference TRBV2 and TRBJ1-5, the full variable domain reads EPEVTQTPSHQVTQMGQEVILRCVPISNHLYFYWYRQILGQKVEFLVSFYNNEISEKSEIFDDQFSVERPDGSNFTLKIRSTKLEDSAMYFCASIGQGGSNQPQHFGDGTRLSIL.

This clonotype was seen repeatedly, ten times or more. The chain's CDR3 is CASSLSPNQPQHF. For the CDR3, the DNA is TGTGCCAGCAGCTTAAGTCCCAATCAGCCCCAGCATTTT. The J gene is TRBJ1-5, the V gene TRBV7-3; D ambiguous. With 1 base removed from V and 3 bases from J, the gap between germline ends came to 4 bases. The germline V gene encodes CDR1 SGHTA and CDR2 FQGTGA. The CDR3 contains 13 residues.

To note about this clonotype: This sequence may be a read error, since a much larger clone differs from it by one base. The chain employs TRBV6-2 or TRBV6-3 and TRBJ1-1; a weak D match, TRBD1 (5 bases). V gave up 5 bases and J gave up 8 bases, with 12 bases separating them. Germline CDR1 and CDR2: MNHEY and SVGEGT. The CDR3 contains 12 residues. CDR3 loop: CASSPRGWEAFF. In DNA form, the CDR3 reads TGTGCCAGCAGTCCTAGGGGCTGGGAAGCTTTCTTT.

Points on this clonotype: One end of the junction varies from germline; a read error may be responsible. CDR3: CASSASWLQGFSLF. CDR3 bases: TGTGCCAGCAGTGCGTCTTGGCTACAGGGTTTTTCGCTCTTC. This chain links TRBV2 with TRBJ2-1; TRBD1 might be the D (6 bases). The CDR3 has 14 residues. Germline V lookup: CDR1 SNHLY, CDR2 FYNNEI.

This clonotype was counted ten times or more. The rearrangement uses TRBV11-3 and TRBJ2-5, with TRBD2 matching 11 bases. The CDR3 covers 14 residues. V was clipped by 5 bases and J by 5 bases; unmatched bases: 4. Germline V gives CDR1 SGHNT, CDR2 YENEEA. The CDR3 nucleotides read TGTGCCAGCAGCCCGACTAGCGGGAAGGAGACCCAGTACTTC. Translating it yields CASSPTSGKETQYF.

This chain joins TRBV10-3 and TRBJ2-1; 8 bases are a match to TRBD2. The V gene end was trimmed by 7 bases and the J gene end by 5 bases; junction bases not matched to a gene: 10. CDR1 is ENHRY and CDR2 is SYGVKD in the germline V gene. There are 15 residues in the CDR3. As DNA, the CDR3 is TGTGCCATCACCTCCCTAGCGGGCCCCGACAATGAGCAGTTCTTC. This translates into CAITSLAGPDNEQFF.

The rearrangement links TRBV28 to TRBJ2-7, with 13 bases that match TRBD2. The germline V gene has CDR1 MDHEN and CDR2 SYDVKM. Germline trimming cut 8 bases from V and 4 bases from J; bases unmatched to any gene: 2. The CDR3 is 13 residues long. This chain's CDR3 is CASGLAGVYEQYF. DNA of the CDR3: TGTGCCAGCGGACTAGCGGGAGTGTACGAGCAGTACTTC. Looking up the rest from reference TRBV28 and TRBJ2-7 gives the full variable domain: DVKVTQSSRYLVKRTGEKVFLECVQDMDHENMFWYRQDPGLGLRLIYFSYDVKMKEKGDIPEGYSVSREKKERFSLILESASTNQTSMYLCASGLAGVYEQYFGPGTRLTVT.

The chain combines TRBV15 with TRBJ1-2; the D is unclear. This CDR3 region has 13 residues. Germline loops: CDR1 LNHNV, CDR2 YYDKDF (reference sequence). Trimming removed 3 bases at V and 7 bases at J, with 12 bases between. Written as DNA, the CDR3 is TGTGCCACCAGCAGTTTACCAGGAGTTGGCTACACCTTC. It specifies CATSSLPGVGYTF.

The V call is TRBV24-1, the J call TRBJ2-5; 11 nucleotides agree with TRBD2. Germline assignment: CDR1 KGHDR and CDR2 SFDVKD. The V gene end was trimmed by 2 bases and the J gene end by 5 bases; junction bases not matched to a gene: 3. The CDR3 spans 15 residues. CDR3 amino acids: CATSDSGTSGETQYF. The CDR3 DNA reads as TGTGCCACCAGTGATTCCGGGACTAGCGGTGAGACCCAGTACTTC.

This rearrangement joins TRBV24-1 to TRBJ2-2; D unresolved. The CDR3 sequence is 13 residues long. Trimming cost V 5 bases and J 5 bases, with 8 bases left between them. Germline lookup yields CDR1 KGHDR and CDR2 SFDVKD. CDR3 loop: CATSVAGTGELFF. The DNA for the CDR3 is TGTGCCACCAGTGTAGCTGGGACCGGGGAGCTGTTTTTT.

This clonotype was observed a few times. The chain joins TRBV18 to TRBJ1-5, with D possibly being TRBD1 (5 bases). The germline gives CDR1 KGHSH, CDR2 LQKENI. Trimming took off 5 bases at V and 4 bases at J, with 12 bases between the two ends. This CDR3 has 14 residues. The CDR3 DNA sequence: TGTGCCAGCTCATCATTACAGGAAAATCAGCCCCAGCATTTT. Encoded protein: CASSSLQENQPQHF.

The table lists this clonotype with a few counts. This chain connects TRBV10-1 to TRBJ1-3; no clear D. Trimming removed 7 bases from V and 10 bases from J, with 14 bases in between. Germline V lookup: CDR1 WNHNN, CDR2 SYGVQD (reference sequence). There are 12 residues in the CDR3. CDR3 protein: CASKGRLITIYF. The CDR3 DNA sequence: TGCGCCAGCAAAGGCAGGCTCATTACCATATATTTT.

This chain links TRBV12-3 or TRBV12-4 with TRBJ1-1; D call uncertain. Trimming took 2 bases from V and 8 from J, leaving 9 bases between them. The CDR3 contains 12 residues. The CDR3 nucleotides are TGTGCCAGCAGTTTAAGTTCGGGGGAAGCTTTCTTT. Amino acid sequence: CASSLSSGEAFF.

The table lists this clonotype with many counts. This chain uses TRBV5-8 with TRBJ2-7, with D possibly being TRBD1 or TRBD2 (5 bases each). The germline gives CDR1 SGHTS, CDR2 YDEGEE. This CDR3 is built from 14 residues. Trimming stripped 2 bases from V and 2 bases from J, with 11 bases between. Here the CDR3 reads CASSLILGAYEQYF. The CDR3 DNA is TGTGCCAGCAGCTTAATACTAGGGGCCTACGAGCAGTACTTC.

This clonotype turned up a few times. The chain combines TRBV6-2 or TRBV6-3 with TRBJ2-5; TRBD2 is a possible D gene (5 bases). The CDR3 has 12 amino acids. With 6 bases removed from V and 14 bases from J, the gap between germline ends came to 19 bases. Germline V CDR1 and CDR2: MNHEY, SVGEGT. The CDR3 here is CASSPSPRTLYF. The CDR3 DNA reads as TGTGCCAGCAGCCCTAGCCCCCGGACTCTTTACTTC.

In this sample, this clonotype turned up a few times. The chain uses TRBV29-1 and TRBJ1-6; D remains ambiguous. The CDR3 is 15 residues long. The V gene's germline CDR1 is SQVTM and CDR2 ANQGSEA. With 5 bases removed from V and 0 bases from J, the gap between germline ends came to 11 bases. CDR3 nucleotides: TGCAGCGTTCGAATCGGCAGCTCCTATAATTCACCCCTCCACTTT. Translation: CSVRIGSSYNSPLHF.

V and J are TRBV2 and TRBJ1-1, with 7 bases fitting TRBD1. This CDR3 contains 18 residues. Germline V gene sequence: CDR1 SNHLY, CDR2 FYNNEI. J lost 2 bases, V lost 4 bases, and 16 bases had no gene match. The CDR3 sequence is CASSVRLGKRGLNTEAFF. The CDR3 DNA sequence: TGTGCCAGCAGTGTTCGGTTGGGAAAAAGGGGGCTTAACACTGAAGCTTTCTTT.

The chain links TRBV18 to TRBJ1-5; D is possibly TRBD1 (5 bases). This CDR3 region has 12 residues. Trimming took 3 bases from V and 5 from J, leaving 5 bases between them. CDR1 KGHSH and CDR2 LQKENI come from the germline V gene. CDR3 residues: CASSPGDQPQHF. CDR3 DNA: TGTGCCAGCTCACCGGGGGATCAGCCCCAGCATTTT.

This clonotype occurred many times. The V and J genes are TRBV4-1 and TRBJ2-5; D is unresolved. Germline loops: CDR1 MGHRA, CDR2 YSYEKL. V dropped 2 bases and J dropped 5 bases, with 9 bases sitting between them. CDR3 length: 13 amino acids. CDR3 coding DNA: TGCGCCAGCAGCCAATGGATGGGGGAGACCCAGTACTTC. Encoded protein: CASSQWMGETQYF.

Many counts were recorded for this clonotype. One junction end does not reproduce the germline sequence, and a read error may be involved. V is TRBV19 and J is TRBJ1-2; 9 bases fit TRBD1. CDR1 is LNHDA and CDR2 is SQIVND in the germline V gene (reference sequence). This CDR3 contains 15 residues. Written as DNA, the CDR3 is TGTGCCAATAGTGCGGGACAGGGACTCTCGAATGGCTACACCTTC. Translation: CANSAGQGLSNGYTF. Together with reference TRBV19 and TRBJ1-2, the CDR3 gives the full variable domain: DGGITQSPKYLFRKEGQNVTLSCEQNLNHDAMYWYRQDPGQGLRLIYYSQIVNDFQKGDIAEGYSVSREKKESFPLTVTSAQKNPTAFYLCANSAGQGLSNGYTFGSGTRLTVV.

The chain couples TRBV11-1 to TRBJ2-1; TRBD2 agrees at 10 bases. The germline V gene has CDR1 SGHAT and CDR2 FQDESV (reference sequence). The CDR3 extends over 14 amino acids. The V gene end was trimmed by 7 bases and the J gene end by 8 bases; junction bases not matched to a gene: 8. In DNA, the CDR3 is TGTGCCAGCACCGTGGGACTAGCGCGGGATGAGCAGTTCTTC. This sequence encodes CASTVGLARDEQFF.

This clonotype was recorded many times. The chain links TRBV7-2 to TRBJ1-4; D gene ambiguous. Trimming removed 1 base at V and 5 bases at J, with 5 bases between. Germline-derived CDR1 and CDR2 are SGHTA and FQGNSA. This CDR3 region has 13 residues. In DNA form, the CDR3 reads TGTGCCAGCAGCTTAGGGCAGAATGAAAAACTGTTTTTT. Translation: CASSLGQNEKLFF.

This clonotype showed up many times. This sequence joins TRBV7-9 and TRBJ1-4; tentative D call: TRBD1 (5 bases). Germline assignment: CDR1 SEHNR and CDR2 FQNEAQ (reference sequence). Trimming cost V 5 bases and J 8 bases, with 15 bases left between them. The CDR3 totals 14 residues. CDR3 nucleotides: TGTGCCAGCAGCACCTTCGGGGGGGGAGAAAAACTGTTTTTT. The encoded protein is CASSTFGGGEKLFF.